The rows below give T cell receptor beta chains drawn from one sample of a study of OX40 agonist ivuxolimab in advanced cancers. TCRdb keeps only in-frame clones here, not all; method: immunoSEQ multiplex PCR. The sample contains approximately 74,000 clones, 65% to 80% of which appear only once. Sequencing was performed on CD4+ or CD8+ T cells sorted from blood, taken in a trial of the OX40 agonist ivuxolimab. Receptor source: an adult with an advanced solid tumor such as melanoma, head and neck, liver or kidney cancer. Both conserved end residues are part of each CDR3. A D gene is named only where the DNA matches it firmly. Only part of the rows carry a size: once, few, many, or a class if the clone is expanded.

.,TRBJ2-7,TRBV19,few,TGTGCCAGTAGTCCGGCTTTGAGCTCCTACGAGCAGTACTTC,CASSPALSSYEQYF
TRBD1,TRBJ1-6,TRBV6-5,few,TGTGCCAGCAGTCCACGACAGGGGGCGCGATCACCCCTCCACTTT,CASSPRQGARSPLHF
.,TRBJ2-1,TRBV2,once,TGTACCAGCAGGACCCAGGGGAGTGAGCAGTTCTTC,CTSRTQGSEQFF
.,TRBJ2-3,TRBV5-1,.,TGCGCCAGCAGCCTAGCTTCTATGGGGGCAGATACGCAGTATTTT,CASSLASMGADTQYF
.,TRBJ2-1,TRBV6-5,.,TGTGCCAGCAGTTTAGGAGGGACAGCTTACAATGAGCAGTTCTTC,CASSLGGTAYNEQFF
.,TRBJ1-1,TRBV11-3,once,TGTGCCAGCAGCTTAGGCGAGAACACTGAAGCTTTCTTT,CASSLGENTEAFF
.,TRBJ2-2,TRBV5-1,.,TGCGCCAGCAGCTGGGGGCCTTCCACCGGGGAGCTGTTTTTT,CASSWGPSTGELFF
.,TRBJ2-1,TRBV5-4,.,TGTGCCAGCAGCTTAAGTAGCAACGATGAGCAGTTCTTC,CASSLSSNDEQFF
TRBD1,TRBJ2-3,TRBV7-6,.,TGTGCCAGCAGTCCAGCGACAGGGGCTCCCACAGATACGCAGTATTTT,CASSPATGAPTDTQYF
TRBD1,TRBJ1-6,TRBV9,.,TGTGCCAGCAGCGTAGAGACAGGGTTTAATTCACCCCTCCACTTT,CASSVETGFNSPLHF
.,TRBJ2-7,TRBV4-1,.,TGCGCCAGCAGCCAAGAGGTGGGGGGTTCGCGTGTCCGGTACTTC,CASSQEVGGSRVRYF
.,TRBJ2-7,TRBV5-6,.,TGTGCCAGCAGCTTGGCCAGGGGCCTCTCCGAGCAGTACTTC,CASSLARGLSEQYF
TRBD2,TRBJ2-3,TRBV6-6,.,TGTGCCAGCTATGATAGCGGGGGCTTTACAGATACGCAGTATTTT,CASYDSGGFTDTQYF
.,TRBJ1-2,TRBV27,.,TGTGCCAGCAGCGCCCGTAACGGCTATGGCTACACCTTC,CASSARNGYGYTF
.,TRBJ1-4,TRBV27,.,TGTGCCAGCAGTTCTCAGGGTAGGACTAATGAAAAACTGTTTTTT,CASSSQGRTNEKLFF
.,TRBJ2-7,TRBV6-1,.,TGTGCCAGCAGTGAAAGACGCCGAGGCGAGCAGTACTTC,CASSERRRGEQYF
TRBD2,TRBJ2-5,TRBV11-2,.,TGTGCCAGCAGCTTGGGACTAGCGGAGACCCAGTACTTC,CASSLGLAETQYF
.,TRBJ1-5,TRBV30,few,TGTGCCTGGAGCGAGGGGGGGGATCAGCCCCAGCATTTT,CAWSEGGDQPQHF
.,TRBJ2-5,TRBV5-5,.,TGTGCCAGCAGCTTGTCTACGGGAGTAGAGGAGACCCAGTACTTC,CASSLSTGVEETQYF
TRBD2,TRBJ2-3,TRBV7-8,.,TGTGCCAGCAGCGAAAGGACTAGCGGGAGTGCAGATACGCAGTATTTT,CASSERTSGSADTQYF
.,TRBJ1-4,TRBV7-9,.,TGTGCCAGCAGCTCCGGTCAACAGGGTCGGGGAGGGGAAAAACTGTTTTTT,CASSSGQQGRGGEKLFF
TRBD1,TRBJ2-2,TRBV5-4,.,TGTGCCAGCAGGCCGGGACAGGGATTCGGGGAGCTGTTTTTT,CASRPGQGFGELFF
TRBD1,TRBJ2-2,TRBV6-4,.,TGTGCCAGCAGTCCTACCGGGACAGGCGTCGGGGAGCTGTTTTTT,CASSPTGTGVGELFF
.,TRBJ1-1,TRBV5-5,.,TGTGCCAGCAGCTTGGGGCCAGGAACGAACACTGAAGCTTTCTTT,CASSLGPGTNTEAFF
TRBD1,TRBJ1-6,TRBV30,.,TGTGCCTGGAGTGTTCAGGGGGCTAGTTCACCCCTCCACTTT,CAWSVQGASSPLHF
.,TRBJ2-7,TRBV27,.,TGTGCCAGCAGCTCCGGGACACCAACCTACGAGCAGTACTTC,CASSSGTPTYEQYF
.,TRBJ2-6,TRBV28,.,TGTGCCAGCAGTTTCCGCGGGTACGCCTCTGGGGCCAACGTCCTGACTTTC,CASSFRGYASGANVLTF
.,TRBJ1-5,TRBV6-1,.,TGTGCCAGCAGTGAAGAACAGGGAGAAGGTCAGCCCCAGCATTTT,CASSEEQGEGQPQHF
.,TRBJ1-2,TRBV5-4,few,TGTGCCAGCAGCTTAGACGGGGTGGATGGCTACACCTTC,CASSLDGVDGYTF